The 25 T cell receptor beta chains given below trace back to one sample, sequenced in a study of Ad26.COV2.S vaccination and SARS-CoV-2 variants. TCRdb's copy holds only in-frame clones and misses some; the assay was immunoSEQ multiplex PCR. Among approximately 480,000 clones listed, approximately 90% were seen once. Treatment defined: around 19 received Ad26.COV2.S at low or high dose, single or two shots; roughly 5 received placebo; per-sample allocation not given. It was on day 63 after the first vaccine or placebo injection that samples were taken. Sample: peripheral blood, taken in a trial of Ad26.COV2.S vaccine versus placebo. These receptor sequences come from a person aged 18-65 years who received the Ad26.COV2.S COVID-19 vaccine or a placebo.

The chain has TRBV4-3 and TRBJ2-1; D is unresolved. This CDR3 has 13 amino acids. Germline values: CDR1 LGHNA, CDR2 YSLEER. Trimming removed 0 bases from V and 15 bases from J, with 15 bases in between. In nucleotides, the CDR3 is TGCGCCAGCAGCCAAGATGTGTTCCTAGTGCCGTTCTTC. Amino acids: CASSQDVFLVPFF.

In nucleotides, the CDR3 is TGTGCCAGCAGCCCCAGCGGGAGGGACAATGAGCAGTTCTTC. Protein product: CASSPSGRDNEQFF. This rearrangement joins TRBV4-2 to TRBJ2-1; 10 bases match TRBD2. From germline, CDR1 is LGHNA and CDR2 YNFKEQ. The CDR3 runs 14 residues. The V and J ends lost 4 bases and 5 bases, in that order; junction bases with no gene match: 2.

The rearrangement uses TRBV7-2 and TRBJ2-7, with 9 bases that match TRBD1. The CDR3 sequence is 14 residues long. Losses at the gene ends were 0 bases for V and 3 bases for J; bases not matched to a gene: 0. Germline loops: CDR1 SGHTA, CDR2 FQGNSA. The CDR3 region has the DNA TGTGCCAGCAGCTTAGCGGGACAGGGCTACGAGCAGTACTTC. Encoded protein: CASSLAGQGYEQYF.

CDR3 bases: TGTGCCAGTAGTATCGTTGACAGTAATTCACCCCTCCACTTT. This sequence encodes CASSIVDSNSPLHF. The gene calls are TRBV19 and TRBJ1-6, with D maybe TRBD1 (5 bases). The CDR3 runs 14 residues. V lost 3 bases and J lost 6, with 9 bases in between. Germline V CDR1 and CDR2: LNHDA, SQIVND (reference sequence).

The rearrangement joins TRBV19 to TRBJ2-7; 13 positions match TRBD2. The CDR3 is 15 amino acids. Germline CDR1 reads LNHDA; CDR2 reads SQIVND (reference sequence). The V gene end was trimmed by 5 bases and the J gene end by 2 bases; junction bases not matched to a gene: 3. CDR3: CASSPGLAGAYEQYF. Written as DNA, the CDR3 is TGTGCCAGTAGTCCCGGACTAGCGGGAGCCTACGAGCAGTACTTC.

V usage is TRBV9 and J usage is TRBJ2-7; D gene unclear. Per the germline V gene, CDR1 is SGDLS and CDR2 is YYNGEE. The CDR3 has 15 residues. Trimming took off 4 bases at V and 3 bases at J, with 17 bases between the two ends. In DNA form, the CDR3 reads TGTGCCAGCAGCTCAGGACCCTCCTTGAACTACGAGCAGTACTTC. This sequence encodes CASSSGPSLNYEQYF.

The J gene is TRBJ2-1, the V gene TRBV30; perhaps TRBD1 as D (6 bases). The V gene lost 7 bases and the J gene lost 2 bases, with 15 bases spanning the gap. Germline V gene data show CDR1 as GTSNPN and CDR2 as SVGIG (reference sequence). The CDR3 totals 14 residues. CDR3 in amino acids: CASAGWGPYNEQFF. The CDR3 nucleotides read TGTGCCTCCGCAGGGTGGGGGCCCTACAATGAGCAGTTCTTC.

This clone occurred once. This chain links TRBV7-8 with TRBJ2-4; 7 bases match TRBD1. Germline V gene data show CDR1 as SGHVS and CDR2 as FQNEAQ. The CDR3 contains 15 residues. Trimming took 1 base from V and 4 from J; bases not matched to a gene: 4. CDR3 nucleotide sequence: TGTGCCAGCAGCTTAGGAGGACAGGAGAAAAACATTCAGTACTTC. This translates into CASSLGGQEKNIQYF.

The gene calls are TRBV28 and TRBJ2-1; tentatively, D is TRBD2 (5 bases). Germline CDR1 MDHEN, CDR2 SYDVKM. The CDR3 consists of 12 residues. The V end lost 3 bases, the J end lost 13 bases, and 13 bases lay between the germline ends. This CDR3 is CASSFPRANQFF. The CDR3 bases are TGTGCCAGCAGTTTCCCGAGGGCTAATCAGTTCTTC.

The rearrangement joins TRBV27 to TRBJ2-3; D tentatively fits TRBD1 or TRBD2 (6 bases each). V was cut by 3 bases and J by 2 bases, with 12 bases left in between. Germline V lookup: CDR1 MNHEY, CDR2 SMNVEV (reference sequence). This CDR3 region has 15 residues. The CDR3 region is CASSFQGTFTDTQYF. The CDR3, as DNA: TGTGCCAGCAGTTTTCAGGGGACTTTCACAGATACGCAGTATTTT.

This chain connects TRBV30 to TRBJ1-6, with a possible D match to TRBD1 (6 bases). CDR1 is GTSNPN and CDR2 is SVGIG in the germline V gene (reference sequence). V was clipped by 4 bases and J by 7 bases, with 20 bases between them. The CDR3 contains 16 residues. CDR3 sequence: CAWKRRGRALNSPLHF. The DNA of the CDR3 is TGTGCCTGGAAACGCAGGGGACGGGCACTGAATTCACCCCTCCACTTT.

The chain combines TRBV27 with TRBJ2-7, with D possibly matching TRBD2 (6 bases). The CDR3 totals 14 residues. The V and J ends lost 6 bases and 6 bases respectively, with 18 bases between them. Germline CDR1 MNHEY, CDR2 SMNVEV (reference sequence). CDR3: CASRNQGGPSEQYF. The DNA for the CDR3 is TGTGCCAGCAGGAACCAGGGAGGCCCCTCCGAGCAGTACTTC.

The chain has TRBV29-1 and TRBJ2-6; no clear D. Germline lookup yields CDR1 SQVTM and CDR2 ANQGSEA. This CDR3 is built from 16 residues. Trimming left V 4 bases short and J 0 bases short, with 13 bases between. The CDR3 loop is CSVASHQSSGANVLTF. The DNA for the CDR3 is TGCAGCGTTGCAAGTCACCAAAGCTCTGGGGCCAACGTCCTGACTTTC.

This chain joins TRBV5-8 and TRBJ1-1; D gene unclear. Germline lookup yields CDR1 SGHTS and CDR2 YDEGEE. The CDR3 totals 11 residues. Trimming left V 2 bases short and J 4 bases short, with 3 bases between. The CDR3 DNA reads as TGTGCCAGCAGCTTAATCACTGAAGCTTTCTTT. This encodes CASSLITEAFF.

The CDR3 DNA reads as TGTGCCAGCAGCGTAGGTCTGACGAGCTCCTACAATGAGCAGTTCTTC. Translating it yields CASSVGLTSSYNEQFF. This chain connects TRBV9 to TRBJ2-1; the D is unclear. The length of the CDR3 is 16 residues. Trimming pared 0 bases from V and 0 bases from J, leaving 10 bases between. The germline gives CDR1 SGDLS, CDR2 YYNGEE.

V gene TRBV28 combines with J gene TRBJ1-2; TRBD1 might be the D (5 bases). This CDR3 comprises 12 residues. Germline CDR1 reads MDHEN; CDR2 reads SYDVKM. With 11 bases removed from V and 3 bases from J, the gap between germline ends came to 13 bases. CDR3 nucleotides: TGTGCCTCCGGGGGTTTGGACTATGGCTACACCTTC. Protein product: CASGGLDYGYTF.

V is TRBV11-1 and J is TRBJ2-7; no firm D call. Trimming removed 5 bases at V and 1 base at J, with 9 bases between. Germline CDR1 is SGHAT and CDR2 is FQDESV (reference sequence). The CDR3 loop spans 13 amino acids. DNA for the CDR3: TGTGCCAGCAGCCCCCGCCAATCCTACGAGCAGTACTTC. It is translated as CASSPRQSYEQYF.

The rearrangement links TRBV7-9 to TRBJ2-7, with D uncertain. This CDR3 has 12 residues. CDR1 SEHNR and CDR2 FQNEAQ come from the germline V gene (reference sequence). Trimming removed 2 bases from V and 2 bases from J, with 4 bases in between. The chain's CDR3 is CASSLSPYEQYF. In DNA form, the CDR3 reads TGTGCCAGCAGCTTATCCCCCTACGAGCAGTACTTC.

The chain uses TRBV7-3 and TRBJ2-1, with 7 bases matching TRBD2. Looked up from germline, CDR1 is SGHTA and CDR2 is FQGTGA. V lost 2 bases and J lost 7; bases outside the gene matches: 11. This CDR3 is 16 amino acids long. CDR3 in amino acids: CASSLSQASGSNEQFF. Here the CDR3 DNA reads TGTGCCAGCAGCTTATCCCAGGCTAGCGGCTCGAATGAGCAGTTCTTC.

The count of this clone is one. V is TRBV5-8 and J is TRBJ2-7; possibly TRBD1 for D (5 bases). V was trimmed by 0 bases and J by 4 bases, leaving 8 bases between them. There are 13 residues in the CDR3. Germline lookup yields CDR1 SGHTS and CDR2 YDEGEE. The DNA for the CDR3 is TGTGCCAGCAGCTTGGGGACACTTTACGAGCAGTACTTC. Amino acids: CASSLGTLYEQYF.

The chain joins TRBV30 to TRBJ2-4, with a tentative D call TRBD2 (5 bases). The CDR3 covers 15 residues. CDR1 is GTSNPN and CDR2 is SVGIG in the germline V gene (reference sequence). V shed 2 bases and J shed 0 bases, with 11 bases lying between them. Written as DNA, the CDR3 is TGTGCCTGGAGTATTACTAGGCTAGCCAAAAACATTCAGTACTTC. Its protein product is CAWSITRLAKNIQYF.

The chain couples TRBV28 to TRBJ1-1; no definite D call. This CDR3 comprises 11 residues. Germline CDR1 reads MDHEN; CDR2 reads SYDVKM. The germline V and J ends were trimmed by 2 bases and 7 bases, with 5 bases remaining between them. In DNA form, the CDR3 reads TGTGCCAGCAGTTTAAAGGGTGAAGCTTTCTTT. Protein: CASSLKGEAFF.

CDR3: CASSDARTGPYNEQFF. CDR3 nucleotide sequence: TGTGCCAGCAGTGATGCGAGGACAGGGCCCTACAATGAGCAGTTCTTC. The chain links TRBV28 to TRBJ2-1; 8 nucleotides align to TRBD1. The V gene's germline CDR1 is MDHEN and CDR2 SYDVKM. The J segment lost 2 bases and the V segment lost 5 bases, leaving 8 bases of the junction unmatched. The CDR3 totals 16 residues.

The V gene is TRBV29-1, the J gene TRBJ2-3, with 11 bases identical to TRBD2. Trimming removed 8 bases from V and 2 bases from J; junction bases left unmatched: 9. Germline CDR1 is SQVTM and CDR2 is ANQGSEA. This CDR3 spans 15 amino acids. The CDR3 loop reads CSTHGTSGVTDTQYF. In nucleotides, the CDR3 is TGCAGCACCCACGGGACTAGCGGAGTCACAGATACGCAGTATTTT.

CDR3 coding DNA: TGTGCCAGCAGCGCACCCGCTCACTACGAGCAGTACTTC. As protein: CASSAPAHYEQYF. This chain joins TRBV7-9 and TRBJ2-7; D is unclear. Germline CDR1 SEHNR, CDR2 FQNEAQ (reference sequence). The CDR3 has 13 residues. V was shortened by 5 bases and J by 3 bases, with 11 bases between the two germline ends.